The T cell receptor beta chain described here comes from a study of cytomegalovirus exposure and HLA in healthy donors. PCR employed 60 Vbeta and 13 Jbeta primers. Authors' analysis steps: Unique TCR beta chains totaled 65 million to 95 million in a later count, with about 11 million of them shared. Profiled with immunoSEQ multiplex PCR; TCRdb holds only in-frame clones, not every one. V and J calls and clone size are copied from that table; D and trimming were computed from the DNA. The table lists over 100,000 clones, 60% to 80% of them singletons. V was trimmed by 6 bases and J by 2 bases, leaving 10 bases between them. Germline CDR1 and CDR2: MDHEN and SYDVKM. The CDR3 length is 13 residues. Findings and caveats of the study: A later analysis found common viral pathogens apparently linked to several of the most significant clusters. Exclusion applied to some V segments, including TRBV6-2 and TRBV6-3, as they were indistinguishable. Most subjects' HLA-A and HLA-B alleles were reportedly predicted from TCR beta sequences.

Regarding this clone: The antigen remains undetermined.

This receptor was identified in a human donor in good health. The rearrangement joins TRBV28 to TRBJ1-2; D unresolved. Sequenced: PBMCs. The CDR3 DNA sequence: TGTGCCAGCAGAGTTTCGGGAAACTATGGCTACACCTTC. This encodes CASRVSGNYGYTF.